The rows below give T cell receptor beta chains drawn from one sample of a study of T cell responses to AZD1222 COVID-19 vaccine. Produced via immunoSEQ multiplex PCR; TCRdb's table is partial and in-frame only. The sample shows approximately 90,000 clones, about 90% of them seen only once. The source material was peripheral blood, sampled on day 0 of AZD1222 vaccination. These TCRs come from an adult in good health. CDR3s include the opening cysteine and the closing phenylalanine or tryptophan. Each record gives: J gene, D gene, clone size, V gene, CDR3 DNA, CDR3 protein. A D gene is named only where the DNA matches it firmly. For some rows the clone size is stated as once, few or many, or as a class when expanded; others skip it.

j_call: TRBJ2-3
d_call: TRBD1
clone_size: .
v_call: TRBV6-5
cdr3_nt: TGTGCCAGCAGCCCGACAGGGGCCACAGATACGCAGTATTTT
cdr3_aa: CASSPTGATDTQYF

j_call: TRBJ2-7
d_call: .
clone_size: .
v_call: TRBV2
cdr3_nt: TGTGCCTGCCTCCTGTATGGGGACGAGCAGTACTTC
cdr3_aa: CACLLYGDEQYF

j_call: TRBJ2-1
d_call: .
clone_size: .
v_call: TRBV4-1
cdr3_nt: TGCGCCAGCAGCCCCCGACAGGTGGGGGTATACAATGAGCAGTTCTTC
cdr3_aa: CASSPRQVGVYNEQFF

j_call: TRBJ1-6
d_call: .
clone_size: .
v_call: TRBV4-3
cdr3_nt: TGCGCCAGCAGCCAAGGGCACAGGCCATGGGCCCTCCACTTT
cdr3_aa: CASSQGHRPWALHF

j_call: TRBJ2-4
d_call: .
clone_size: .
v_call: TRBV6-5
cdr3_nt: TGTGCCAGCAGTTACGGATCTTTAGCCAAAAACATTCAGTACTTC
cdr3_aa: CASSYGSLAKNIQYF

j_call: TRBJ2-2
d_call: TRBD2
clone_size: few
v_call: TRBV18
cdr3_nt: TGTGCCAGCTCCAGGACTAGCGGGAACACCGGGGAGCTGTTTTTT
cdr3_aa: CASSRTSGNTGELFF

j_call: TRBJ1-2
d_call: .
clone_size: .
v_call: TRBV19
cdr3_nt: TGTGCCAGTAGCCTCGAGGGGCAGGGGAGCTATGGCTACACCTTC
cdr3_aa: CASSLEGQGSYGYTF

j_call: TRBJ2-1
d_call: TRBD2
clone_size: once
v_call: TRBV12-5
cdr3_nt: TGTGCTAGTGGTTTGTCCCTAGCGGGGGGGCGGAGGCAGTTCTTC
cdr3_aa: CASGLSLAGGRRQFF

j_call: TRBJ1-1
d_call: TRBD1
clone_size: .
v_call: TRBV6-5
cdr3_nt: TGTGCCAGCAGTCCCGGGACAGCGAACACTGAAGCTTTCTTT
cdr3_aa: CASSPGTANTEAFF

j_call: TRBJ2-3
d_call: .
clone_size: .
v_call: TRBV3-1/TRBV3-2
cdr3_nt: TGTGCCAGCAGCCAGCCGAGACAGTACGGGTACACAGATACGCAGTATTTT
cdr3_aa: CASSQPRQYGYTDTQYF

j_call: TRBJ2-5
d_call: .
clone_size: .
v_call: TRBV3-1/TRBV3-2
cdr3_nt: TGTGCCAGCAGCCACGGGGGAGAGACCCAGTACTTC
cdr3_aa: CASSHGGETQYF

j_call: TRBJ1-2
d_call: .
clone_size: .
v_call: TRBV7-2
cdr3_nt: TGTGCCAGCACCTTTTACCTGATGGGAAATAACGGCTACACCTTC
cdr3_aa: CASTFYLMGNNGYTF

j_call: TRBJ1-4
d_call: .
clone_size: .
v_call: TRBV9
cdr3_nt: TGTGCCAGCAGCGTAGGTTCGGGGTTAAATGAAAAACTGTTTTTT
cdr3_aa: CASSVGSGLNEKLFF

j_call: TRBJ1-1
d_call: .
clone_size: .
v_call: TRBV7-9
cdr3_nt: TGTGCCAGCAGCTTCGACAGTAACACTGAAGCTTTCTTT
cdr3_aa: CASSFDSNTEAFF

j_call: TRBJ2-1
d_call: TRBD2
clone_size: .
v_call: TRBV7-9
cdr3_nt: TGTGCCAGCAGCCAGACTAGCGTCGTTAATGAGCAGTTCTTC
cdr3_aa: CASSQTSVVNEQFF

j_call: TRBJ1-1
d_call: .
clone_size: .
v_call: TRBV3-1/TRBV3-2
cdr3_nt: TGTGCCAGCAGCCAAGGACCGGGAATAGACACTGAAGCTTTCTTT
cdr3_aa: CASSQGPGIDTEAFF

j_call: TRBJ2-3
d_call: TRBD2
clone_size: .
v_call: TRBV7-9
cdr3_nt: TGTGCCAGCAGCTCTAATAGCGGGGGGCCAAATACAGATACGCAGTATTTT
cdr3_aa: CASSSNSGGPNTDTQYF

j_call: TRBJ2-5
d_call: .
clone_size: .
v_call: TRBV5-4
cdr3_nt: TGTGCCAGCAGCTTGTCTCGAGAGACCCAGTACTTC
cdr3_aa: CASSLSRETQYF

j_call: TRBJ2-5
d_call: .
clone_size: .
v_call: TRBV19
cdr3_nt: TGTGCCTCCATGGGGACATTCCCAGAGACCCAGTACTTC
cdr3_aa: CASMGTFPETQYF

j_call: TRBJ1-4
d_call: .
clone_size: .
v_call: TRBV9
cdr3_nt: TGTGCCAGCAGCGTACAGGGTTCCGGTGAAAAACTGTTTTTT
cdr3_aa: CASSVQGSGEKLFF

j_call: TRBJ1-2
d_call: TRBD1
clone_size: .
v_call: TRBV6-2/TRBV6-3
cdr3_nt: TGTGCCAGCAGTTACACCCGACAGGGCAACGTTAACTATGGCTACACCTTC
cdr3_aa: CASSYTRQGNVNYGYTF

j_call: TRBJ2-7
d_call: TRBD1
clone_size: few
v_call: TRBV18
cdr3_nt: TGTGCCAGCTCACCTCAAGGGGACAGGATCGAGCAGTACTTC
cdr3_aa: CASSPQGDRIEQYF

j_call: TRBJ1-5
d_call: .
clone_size: .
v_call: TRBV28
cdr3_nt: TGTGCCAGCAGTTCCCAGATCGGCAATCAGCCCCAGCATTTT
cdr3_aa: CASSSQIGNQPQHF

j_call: TRBJ2-5
d_call: TRBD2
clone_size: .
v_call: TRBV5-1
cdr3_nt: TGCGCCAGCAGAAGGGGGAGCGGGAGTGCAGAGACCCAGTACTTC
cdr3_aa: CASRRGSGSAETQYF

j_call: TRBJ2-7
d_call: TRBD2
clone_size: .
v_call: TRBV7-2
cdr3_nt: TGTGCCAGCAGCTTACGAAGGAGCGGGGGGCCGGGGGAGCAGTACTTC
cdr3_aa: CASSLRRSGGPGEQYF

j_call: TRBJ1-1
d_call: TRBD1
clone_size: once
v_call: TRBV29-1
cdr3_nt: TGCAGCGTTGGGGCAGGGGGGACTGAAGCTTTCTTT
cdr3_aa: CSVGAGGTEAFF

j_call: TRBJ1-2
d_call: .
clone_size: .
v_call: TRBV27
cdr3_nt: TGTGCCAGCAGTCTCAGGGAGGACTATGGCTACACCTTC
cdr3_aa: CASSLREDYGYTF

j_call: TRBJ1-1
d_call: .
clone_size: .
v_call: TRBV19
cdr3_nt: TGTGCCAGTAGAAGACAGGTAGAAGCTTTCTTT
cdr3_aa: CASRRQVEAFF

j_call: TRBJ1-2
d_call: .
clone_size: .
v_call: TRBV3-1/TRBV3-2
cdr3_nt: TGTGCCAGCATTTCAGGGGAACCGGATTATGGCTACACCTTC
cdr3_aa: CASISGEPDYGYTF

j_call: TRBJ2-1
d_call: TRBD1
clone_size: once
v_call: TRBV19
cdr3_nt: TGTGCCAGTAACCGACAGACAGGGGGCGCCTACAATGAGCAGTTCTTC
cdr3_aa: CASNRQTGGAYNEQFF

j_call: TRBJ1-1
d_call: .
clone_size: .
v_call: TRBV7-9
cdr3_nt: TGTGCCAGCAGGACCCGGGGTATGAACACTGAAGCTTTCTTT
cdr3_aa: CASRTRGMNTEAFF

j_call: TRBJ2-5
d_call: TRBD2
clone_size: .
v_call: TRBV4-3
cdr3_nt: TGCGCCAGCAGCCATACCCTCAACGGGGGGGCACAAGAGACCCAGTACTTC
cdr3_aa: CASSHTLNGGAQETQYF